These T cell receptor beta chains were read from a single sample in a study of shared clonotypes between healthy human individuals. Profiled with immunoSEQ multiplex PCR; TCRdb holds only in-frame clones, not every one. The table includes about 490,000 clones, less than 80% detected once. Sequenced input: PBMCs. These TCRs come from a woman aged 40 to 50 in good health. Some clones in this sample may be carry-over from other donors' samples. CDR3s include the opening cysteine and the closing phenylalanine or tryptophan. A D gene is named only where the DNA matches it firmly.

CDR3aa	v_gene	d_gene	j_gene
CASSHQAGEIFTGELFF	TRBV4-1	TRBD2	TRBJ2-2
CASSQARLAGVYNEQFF	TRBV21-1	.	TRBJ2-1
CASSHLRESGELFF	TRBV4-2	.	TRBJ2-2
CASARDPNTGELFF	TRBV6-5	.	TRBJ2-2
CASSSRGGPATEAFF	TRBV7-9	.	TRBJ1-1
CASSSTGEDTQYF	TRBV5-1	TRBD1	TRBJ2-3
CAISAGIRETQYF	TRBV10-3	.	TRBJ2-5
CASSFGLRHETQYF	TRBV28	.	TRBJ2-5
CASSKARTSDNREQFF	TRBV9	TRBD2	TRBJ2-1
CASSLLADPYNEQFF	TRBV5-6	.	TRBJ2-1
CASSVGLAAYEQYF	TRBV14	TRBD2	TRBJ2-7
CASMRGTANTEAFF	TRBV6-1	TRBD1	TRBJ1-1
CASSPWADYEQYF	TRBV7-8	.	TRBJ2-7
CASSLRQVNIPDTQYF	TRBV7-2	.	TRBJ2-3
CASSLVGGDTEAFF	TRBV19	.	TRBJ1-1